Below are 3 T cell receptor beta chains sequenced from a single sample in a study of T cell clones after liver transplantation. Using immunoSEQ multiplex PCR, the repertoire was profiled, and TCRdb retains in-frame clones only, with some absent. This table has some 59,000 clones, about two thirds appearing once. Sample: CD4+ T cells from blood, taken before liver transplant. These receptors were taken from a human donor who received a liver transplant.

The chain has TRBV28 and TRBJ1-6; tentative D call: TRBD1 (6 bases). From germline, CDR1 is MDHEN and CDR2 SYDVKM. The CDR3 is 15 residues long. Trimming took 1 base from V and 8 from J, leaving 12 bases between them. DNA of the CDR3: TGTGCCAGCAGTTTATTAGGGGGGGATCATTCACCCCTCCACTTT. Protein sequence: CASSLLGGDHSPLHF.

The CDR3 loop is CATRGLASGNTIYF. CDR3 in DNA: TGTGCCACCCGGGGACTTGCCTCTGGAAACACCATATATTTT. The chain is built from TRBV19 and TRBJ1-3; D is perhaps TRBD1 (5 bases). CDR3 length equals 14 residues. V lost 10 bases to trimming and J lost 0 bases, with 13 bases between them. Germline CDR1 reads LNHDA; CDR2 reads SQIVND (reference sequence).

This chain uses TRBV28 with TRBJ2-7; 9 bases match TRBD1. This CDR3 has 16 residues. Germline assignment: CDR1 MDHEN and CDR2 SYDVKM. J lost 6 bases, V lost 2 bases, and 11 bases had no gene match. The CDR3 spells CASSLPPGGQGREQYF. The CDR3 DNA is TGTGCCAGCAGTTTACCCCCGGGGGGACAGGGTCGCGAGCAGTACTTC.